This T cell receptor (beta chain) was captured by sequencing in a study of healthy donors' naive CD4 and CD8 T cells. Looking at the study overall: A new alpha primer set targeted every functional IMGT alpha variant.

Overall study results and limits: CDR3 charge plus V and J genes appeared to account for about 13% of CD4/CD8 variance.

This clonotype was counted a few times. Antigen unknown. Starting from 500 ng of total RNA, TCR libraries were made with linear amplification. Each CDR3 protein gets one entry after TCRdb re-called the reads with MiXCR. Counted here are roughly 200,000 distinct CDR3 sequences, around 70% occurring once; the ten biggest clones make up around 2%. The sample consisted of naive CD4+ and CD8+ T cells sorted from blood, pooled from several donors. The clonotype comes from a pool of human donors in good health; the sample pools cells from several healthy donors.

CDR3 coding DNA: TGCAGCGTTGAACAGGCAGATATCAACACTGAAGCTTTCTTT. Protein product: CSVEQADINTEAFF. The genes are TRBV29-1 and TRBJ1-1; the D is unclear. This CDR3 spans 14 amino acids. The V gene's germline CDR1 is SQVTM and CDR2 ANQGSEA. V lost 2 bases and J 2 bases, leaving 12 bases between the germline ends.